These T cell receptor beta chains were read from a single sample in a study of vaccination and CD4 T cells after COVID-19. TCRdb re-called the PCR reads through MiXCR, storing one row per CDR3 protein. Among about 19,000 distinct CDR3 sequences listed, roughly half were seen once. The antigens these receptors bind are not known. The starting material was CD4+ T cells from blood, cultured in vitro, obtained after SARS-CoV-2 vaccination. The receptors stem from a human donor who had recovered from COVID-19. CDR3s include the opening cysteine and the closing phenylalanine or tryptophan. D genes are given only for firm matches. Part of the rows lack a size; the others show once, few, many or a class for expanded clones.

J: TRBJ2-1; V: TRBV5-1; D: TRBD2; size: .; CDR3: CASSAPSGGPNEQFF; DNA: TGCGCCAGCAGCGCCCCCAGCGGGGGTCCCAATGAGCAGTTCTTC
J: TRBJ2-2; V: TRBV25-1; D: TRBD1; size: .; CDR3: CASSDPGTDHTGELFF; DNA: TGTGCCAGCAGTGACCCCGGGACAGATCACACCGGGGAGCTGTTTTTT
J: TRBJ1-2; V: TRBV6-1; D: .; size: .; CDR3: CASSVDGNYGYTF; DNA: TGTGCCAGCAGTGTGGACGGTAACTATGGCTACACCTTC
J: TRBJ2-5; V: TRBV2; D: TRBD2; size: .; CDR3: CASSEVSGRGQGTQYF; DNA: TGTGCCAGCAGTGAAGTGAGCGGGAGGGGACAAGGGACCCAGTACTTC
J: TRBJ1-5; V: TRBV28; D: .; size: .; CDR3: CASSLLNQPQHF; DNA: TGTGCCAGCAGCCTCCTTAATCAGCCCCAGCATTTT
J: TRBJ2-3; V: TRBV4-2; D: .; size: .; CDR3: CASSPGPVGADTQYF; DNA: TGTGCCAGCAGCCCCGGACCCGTGGGAGCAGATACGCAGTATTTT
J: TRBJ2-3; V: TRBV11-2; D: TRBD2; size: .; CDR3: CATGTSGVSTDTQYF; DNA: TGTGCCACGGGGACTAGCGGGGTTAGCACAGATACGCAGTATTTT
J: TRBJ1-2; V: TRBV6-5; D: .; size: few; CDR3: CASSYSGGSYYGYTF; DNA: TGTGCCAGCAGTTACTCGGGGGGCAGCTACTATGGCTACACCTTC
J: TRBJ2-1; V: TRBV9; D: .; size: .; CDR3: CASSLLQGNEQFF; DNA: TGTGCCAGCAGCCTACTTCAGGGGAATGAGCAGTTCTTC
J: TRBJ2-5; V: TRBV24-1; D: TRBD2; size: few; CDR3: CATSGPGGETQYF; DNA: TGTGCCACCAGTGGCCCGGGGGGTGAGACCCAGTACTTC
J: TRBJ1-1; V: TRBV20-1; D: .; size: .; CDR3: CSARVRQGILNTEAFF; DNA: TGCAGTGCTAGAGTGAGGCAGGGGATTTTGAACACTGAAGCTTTCTTT
J: TRBJ2-1; V: TRBV20-1; D: .; size: .; CDR3: CSARDLRTERNEQFF; DNA: TGCAGTGCTAGAGATCTGAGGACAGAGCGCAATGAGCAGTTCTTC
J: TRBJ1-2; V: TRBV5-1; D: .; size: .; CDR3: CASSLVVAGEGYTF; DNA: TGCGCCAGCAGCTTGGTAGTGGCAGGGGAAGGCTACACCTTC
J: TRBJ1-1; V: TRBV19; D: .; size: .; CDR3: CASSIVTGNTEAFF; DNA: TGTGCCAGTAGTATAGTCACAGGGAACACTGAAGCTTTCTTT
J: TRBJ1-3; V: TRBV28; D: .; size: .; CDR3: CASSLGVVGSGNTIYF; DNA: TGTGCCAGCAGTTTGGGGGTTGTGGGCTCTGGAAACACCATATATTTT
J: TRBJ1-6; V: TRBV2; D: .; size: .; CDR3: CASRRDNSPLHF; DNA: TGTGCCAGCAGACGGGATAATTCACCCCTCCACTTT
J: TRBJ1-6; V: TRBV20-1; D: .; size: few; CDR3: CSATNSGFSSYNSPLHF; DNA: TGCAGTGCTACCAACTCGGGATTCAGCTCCTATAATTCACCCCTCCACTTT
J: TRBJ1-1; V: TRBV20-1; D: .; size: .; CDR3: CSASRVPGDTEAFF; DNA: TGCAGTGCTAGTCGGGTCCCAGGGGACACTGAAGCTTTCTTT
J: TRBJ2-7; V: TRBV7-9; D: .; size: .; CDR3: CASKAPLGDSYEQYF; DNA: TGTGCCAGCAAAGCCCCCCTGGGGGACTCCTACGAGCAGTACTTC
J: TRBJ1-1; V: TRBV25-1; D: .; size: .; CDR3: CASMQSGSNTEAFF; DNA: TGTGCCAGCATGCAATCGGGGTCGAACACTGAAGCTTTCTTT
J: TRBJ2-2; V: TRBV20-1; D: .; size: .; CDR3: CSASLSSGELFF; DNA: TGCAGTGCTAGCCTTAGCTCCGGGGAGCTGTTTTTT
J: TRBJ1-5; V: TRBV21-1; D: .; size: few; CDR3: CASSKKGLGGFNQPQHF; DNA: TGTGCCAGCAGCAAAAAGGGTTTGGGGGGGTTCAATCAGCCCCAGCATTTT
J: TRBJ1-1; V: TRBV27; D: TRBD1; size: few; CDR3: CASSKQGSAEAFF; DNA: TGTGCCAGCAGCAAACAGGGGAGCGCTGAAGCTTTCTTT
J: TRBJ2-7; V: TRBV28; D: .; size: .; CDR3: CASSPLGTVTYEQYF; DNA: TGTGCCAGCAGTCCTCTAGGGACGGTAACCTACGAGCAGTACTTC
J: TRBJ1-1; V: TRBV20-1; D: .; size: .; CDR3: CSARGGGGGVTEAFF; DNA: TGCAGTGCTAGAGGTGGGGGCGGAGGGGTCACTGAAGCTTTCTTT
J: TRBJ1-3; V: TRBV6-1; D: .; size: .; CDR3: CASSGLLGTSGNTIYF; DNA: TGTGCCAGCAGTGGACTCCTCGGGACCTCTGGAAACACCATATATTTT
J: TRBJ1-2; V: TRBV28; D: TRBD1; size: .; CDR3: CASSPNQGAQFGYTF; DNA: TGTGCCAGCAGTCCTAACCAGGGGGCGCAGTTTGGCTACACCTTC
J: TRBJ1-3; V: TRBV7-9; D: .; size: .; CDR3: CASSLAPGEGNTIYF; DNA: TGTGCCAGCAGCTTAGCTCCAGGGGAAGGAAACACCATATATTTT
J: TRBJ1-6; V: TRBV6-1; D: .; size: .; CDR3: CASSARELLHF; DNA: TGTGCCAGCAGTGCGCGGGAGCTCCTCCACTTT
J: TRBJ1-1; V: TRBV10-3; D: TRBD1; size: few; CDR3: CAISSDRVNTEAFF; DNA: TGTGCCATCAGTTCGGACAGGGTGAACACTGAAGCTTTCTTT
J: TRBJ1-1; V: TRBV20-1; D: .; size: few; CDR3: CSARDPSDFLHSTFF; DNA: TGCAGTGCTAGAGATCCATCGGACTTTCTTCATTCGACTTTCTTT
J: TRBJ2-7; V: TRBV12-3/TRBV12-4; D: TRBD1; size: .; CDR3: CASSLVGGGQGHF; DNA: TGTGCCAGCAGTTTAGTTGGTGGCGGACAGGGCCACTTC
J: TRBJ2-3; V: TRBV24-1; D: TRBD1; size: few; CDR3: CATSAPRPQGAHTDTQYF; DNA: TGTGCCACCAGTGCCCCCCGCCCCCAGGGGGCGCATACAGATACGCAGTATTTT
J: TRBJ1-5; V: TRBV30; D: .; size: few; CDR3: CAWSVPGPNQPQHF; DNA: TGTGCCTGGAGTGTTCCGGGCCCCAATCAGCCCCAGCATTTT
J: TRBJ2-1; V: TRBV6-1; D: .; size: once; CDR3: CASEQGSPYNEQFF; DNA: TGTGCCTCCGAACAGGGTAGTCCCTACAATGAGCAGTTCTTC
J: TRBJ1-2; V: TRBV7-2; D: .; size: .; CDR3: CASSFRQLNYGYTF; DNA: TGTGCCAGCAGCTTTCGCCAGCTCAACTATGGCTACACCTTC
J: TRBJ2-5; V: TRBV2; D: TRBD1; size: .; CDR3: CASRLMTGGRETQYF; DNA: TGTGCCAGCCGATTAATGACAGGGGGGAGAGAGACCCAGTACTTC
J: TRBJ1-1; V: TRBV19; D: .; size: .; CDR3: CAGIPGPRGTEAFF; DNA: TGTGCCGGTATCCCGGGTCCGAGAGGCACTGAAGCTTTCTTT
J: TRBJ1-2; V: TRBV28; D: .; size: once; CDR3: CASSSLPNFPGYTF; DNA: TGTGCCAGCAGTTCGCTACCTAATTTTCCTGGCTACACCTTC
J: TRBJ2-7; V: TRBV7-3; D: TRBD1; size: .; CDR3: CASSPNPGTGGSYEQYF; DNA: TGTGCCAGCAGCCCGAATCCCGGGACAGGGGGCTCCTACGAGCAGTACTTC
J: TRBJ2-7; V: TRBV20-1; D: .; size: .; CDR3: CSASLNRDTSKQYF; DNA: TGCAGTGCTAGTTTGAACCGGGACACTAGCAAGCAGTACTTC
J: TRBJ1-6; V: TRBV7-2; D: .; size: few; CDR3: CASRFKAANSPLHF; DNA: TGTGCCAGCAGGTTCAAGGCTGCGAATTCACCCCTCCACTTT
J: TRBJ1-5; V: TRBV7-9; D: TRBD1; size: .; CDR3: CASSPSGQGNQPQHF; DNA: TGTGCCAGCAGCCCATCTGGACAGGGCAATCAGCCCCAGCATTTT
J: TRBJ2-1; V: TRBV7-6; D: .; size: once; CDR3: CASSINSVSYNEQFF; DNA: TGTGCCAGCAGCATTAATTCAGTCTCCTACAATGAGCAGTTCTTC
J: TRBJ2-5; V: TRBV20-1; D: .; size: .; CDR3: CSARERLTNQETQYF; DNA: TGCAGTGCTAGAGAAAGGCTTACTAATCAAGAGACCCAGTACTTC
J: TRBJ1-5; V: TRBV20-1; D: .; size: few; CDR3: CSARVGTHSESNQPQHF; DNA: TGCAGTGCTAGAGTAGGCACCCATTCAGAAAGCAATCAGCCCCAGCATTTT
J: TRBJ1-1; V: TRBV5-4; D: TRBD1; size: .; CDR3: CASIRQGGEFKEAFF; DNA: TGTGCCAGCATACGACAGGGCGGGGAATTTAAAGAAGCTTTCTTT
J: TRBJ2-5; V: TRBV6-2/TRBV6-3; D: TRBD2; size: .; CDR3: CASSYSGGYQETQYF; DNA: TGTGCCAGCAGTTACAGCGGGGGGTACCAAGAGACCCAGTACTTC